The entry below describes one T cell receptor beta chain. This specimen comes from a study of blood T cell repertoires in COVID-19. Study context: Acute-phase and convalescent COVID-19 samples originated in the United States, Italy and Spain. In each case, the material was cDNA or gDNA derived from T cells, B-cell-depleted T cells, or PBMCs.

In the original analysis: Reference gene primers were amplified, and this amplification served to estimate nucleated cell counts. Assay used: immunoSEQ multiplex PCR; TCRdb lists only in-frame clones, some missing. V and J calls and clone size are given by that table; D and trimming were obtained from the DNA. Among fewer than 85,000 clones listed, roughly 80% were seen once. The receptor was isolated from a woman aged 55-70 years with acute or convalescent COVID-19. Sequenced material: peripheral blood.

CDR3 residues: CASSQDFDRRQSGANVLTF. The CDR3 region has the DNA TGTGCCAGCAGCCAAGATTTTGACAGAAGACAATCTGGGGCCAACGTCCTGACTTTC. The V gene is TRBV4-2, the J gene TRBJ2-6, with D perhaps matching TRBD1 (5 bases). Germline V gene sequence: CDR1 LGHNA, CDR2 YNFKEQ. The CDR3 is 19 residues long. V gave up 0 bases and J gave up 1 base, with 16 bases separating them.